Sequencing of this T cell receptor (beta chain) was carried out in a study of blood T cell repertoires in COVID-19. Turning to the study itself: The study drew acute and convalescent COVID-19 samples from the United States, Italy and Spain.

Germline V gene data show CDR1 as SGDLS and CDR2 as YYNGEE. The V and J ends lost 3 bases and 0 bases respectively, with 13 bases between them. The CDR3 contains 15 residues. Sequencing was performed with immunoSEQ multiplex PCR; in TCRdb, only in-frame clones are kept and a portion is missing. The data show over 200,000 clones, roughly four fifths seen once. Specimen: peripheral blood. The TCR was taken from a woman between 40 and 55 years old with acute or convalescent COVID-19. The rearrangement uses TRBV9 and TRBJ2-7; a possible D gene is TRBD2 (5 bases). The CDR3 spells CASSALDGSSYEQYF. The CDR3, as DNA: TGTGCCAGCAGCGCCCTCGATGGGAGCTCCTACGAGCAGTACTTC.